Below, one TCR beta chain is given with its context. The target antigen is unknown. The sample is drawn from a study of graft-versus-host responses after intestinal transplantation. Study-level background: Every recipient underwent anti-thymocyte globulin induction, then tacrolimus and steroids for approximately three years.

Lymphocytes (intraepithelial and lamina propria) were released by processing the graft tissue. The V and J ends lost 6 bases and 3 bases respectively, with 8 bases between them. This CDR3 comprises 11 residues. Germline V gene data show CDR1 as SQVTM and CDR2 as ANQGSEA. The study, taken as a whole, reports: Among recipient marrow samples, GvH clones were found; some appeared first in ileum or blood.

Sequenced by immunoSEQ multiplex PCR; TCRdb stores in-frame clones only, minus some. This sample has 15,000 to 20,000 clones; roughly 70% occur once, and the top ten carry around 8.2%. The clonotype originates from a human patient who received an intestinal transplant, so some T cells may come from the graft donor. This specimen consisted of ileum tissue, obtained less than 21 days after intestinal transplant. The V call is TRBV29-1, the J call TRBJ1-2; TRBD1 is a possible D gene (6 bases). CDR3 nucleotide sequence: TGCAGCGTAGAGGGGGACTATGGCTACACCTTC. It encodes CSVEGDYGYTF.